The 8 T cell receptor beta chains listed next were all sequenced from one sample in a study of human T cells and chemical hapten exposure listed by TCRdb under 2021. The time point label of this sample denotes: patch test 2, 6 weeks after DPC sensitization. The intended sense of this specimen's treatment or condition label: therapeutic diphenylcyclopropenone sensitization with weekly scalp DPC. The library was built by means of RACE. These reads were obtained on a NextSeq 500. The public reads were quality trimmed at Q25 with fastp and then assembled into clones with MiXCR by TCRdb, keeping productive beta chains. Merged by CDR3 protein, the rows form single entries marked with the most common genes and DNA. The sample yields 73,000 or so distinct CDR3 sequences; about 8% were counted once. The ten top clones hold roughly 3% of the sample. Sequenced here: whole blood, sampled in connection with sensitization to the hapten diphenylcyclopropenone (DPC). The receptors originated from a woman in her fifties or sixties with alopecia areata. Some clones in this sample may be carry-over from other donors' samples.

This clonotype was detected ten times or more. V and J are TRBV20-1 and TRBJ2-1; D gene ambiguous. Germline V lookup: CDR1 DFQATT, CDR2 SNEGSKA (reference sequence). V was clipped by 0 bases and J by 13 bases, with 10 bases between them. This CDR3 contains 11 residues. In nucleotides, the CDR3 is TGCAGTGCTAGAGATGGTCCCGGTCAGTTCTTC. This gives the protein CSARDGPGQFF.

This clonotype was counted between two and nine times. The chain recombines TRBV2 with TRBJ1-1; no definite D call. The germline V and J ends were trimmed by 1 base and 6 bases, with 6 bases remaining between them. CDR1 SNHLY and CDR2 FYNNEI come from the germline V gene. This CDR3 has 12 amino acids. The CDR3 region is CASSEGGAEAFF. The DNA for the CDR3 is TGTGCCAGCAGTGAAGGGGGTGCTGAAGCTTTCTTT.

This clonotype was counted only a few times. V usage is TRBV6-5 and J usage is TRBJ1-1, with a possible D match to TRBD1 (5 bases). V was trimmed by 0 bases and J by 4 bases, leaving 18 bases between them. Germline assignment: CDR1 MNHEY and CDR2 SVGAGI. This CDR3 region has 17 residues. The CDR3 reads CASSYSGSRVSSTEAFF. The CDR3 nucleotides are TGTGCCAGCAGTTACTCGGGATCCAGGGTTTCGAGCACTGAAGCTTTCTTT.

This clonotype was counted a few times. The J gene is TRBJ2-7, the V gene TRBV12-3 or TRBV12-4; D possibly corresponds to TRBD2 (7 bases). This CDR3 region has 17 residues. The ends were cut back, 0 bases at V and 5 bases at J, with 20 bases in the middle. CDR3 sequence reads: CASSLATFGGPVHEQYF. As DNA, the CDR3 is TGTGCCAGCAGTTTAGCTACGTTCGGGGGGCCTGTCCACGAGCAGTACTTC.

This clonotype has just a few counts. J is TRBJ1-3 and V is TRBV6-5; D remains ambiguous. CDR3 length: 16 amino acids. The V and J ends lost 2 bases and 0 bases respectively, with 11 bases between them. CDR1 is MNHEY, CDR2 SVGAGI, per germline. CDR3 protein: CASSYGRLDSGNTIYF. The CDR3 nucleotides are TGTGCCAGCAGTTACGGTCGGCTAGACTCTGGAAACACCATATATTTT.

The table lists this clonotype with many counts. This chain uses TRBV7-8 with TRBJ2-6, with D perhaps assigned TRBD1 or TRBD2 (6 bases each). CDR3 size: 19 residues. The germline CDR1 and CDR2 sequences are SGHVS and FQNEAQ. V lost 4 bases and J lost 0, with 19 bases in between. The CDR3 reads CASSWGAGSVASGANVLTF. The CDR3 nucleotides are TGTGCCAGCAGCTGGGGGGCAGGGTCCGTCGCCTCTGGGGCCAACGTCCTGACTTTC.

The chain has TRBV7-9 and TRBJ1-5; 7 nucleotides align to TRBD1. The ends lost 5 bases at V and 7 bases at J; junction bases unmatched: 14. The CDR3 is 16 residues long. Germline assignment: CDR1 SEHNR and CDR2 FQNEAQ (reference sequence). This CDR3 reads CASSKATGAGKQPQHF. Here the CDR3 DNA reads TGTGCCAGCAGCAAAGCTACAGGGGCAGGAAAACAGCCCCAGCATTTT.

This chain connects TRBV7-9 to TRBJ1-6; 11 bases match TRBD1. The CDR3 extends over 15 amino acids. Unmatched junction bases numbered 4, after V lost 4 bases and J lost 8 bases. The V gene's germline CDR1 is SEHNR and CDR2 FQNEAQ (reference sequence). The CDR3 sequence is CASSSDRGLHSPLHF. CDR3 coding DNA: TGTGCCAGCAGCTCGGACAGGGGGCTTCATTCACCCCTCCACTTT.